These 16 T cell receptor beta chains originate from one sample sequenced in a study of cytomegalovirus exposure and HLA in healthy donors. PCR amplification relied on 60 Vbeta primers (plus 13 Jbeta primers). The table came from immunoSEQ multiplex PCR; TCRdb's copy has only in-frame clones and leaves some out. This repertoire shows about 93,000 clones, about four fifths found once; its top ten account for about 3.8%. The sample consisted of PBMCs. The source of these receptors is a man aged 45-65 years in good health and CMV-seronegative.

V usage is TRBV11-3 and J usage is TRBJ2-1; TRBD1 might be the D (5 bases). CDR3 length equals 14 residues. The germline V and J ends were trimmed by 5 bases and 8 bases, with 16 bases remaining between them. Germline CDR1 reads SGHNT; CDR2 reads YENEEA. The CDR3 DNA is TGTGCCAGCAGCCCAGTACAAGGGGATGATGAGCAGTTCTTC. This codes for CASSPVQGDDEQFF.

The chain carries TRBV11-2 and TRBJ2-1, with TRBD1 matching 7 bases. The V gene's germline CDR1 is SGHAT and CDR2 FQNNGV. The CDR3 consists of 14 residues. With V trimmed by 4 bases and J by 6 bases, 6 bases remained unmatched. CDR3 in amino acids: CASSSQGVRNEQFF. DNA of the CDR3: TGTGCCAGCAGCTCCCAGGGGGTGCGCAATGAGCAGTTCTTC.

The rearrangement uses TRBV10-1 and TRBJ2-7; 8 bases map to TRBD1. Germline lookup yields CDR1 WNHNN and CDR2 SYGVQD (reference sequence). CDR3 length: 16 residues. V was clipped by 5 bases and J by 3 bases; unmatched bases: 12. The CDR3 loop reads CASSHVTTGVHYEQYF. CDR3 DNA sequence: TGCGCCAGCAGTCACGTAACGACAGGGGTCCACTACGAGCAGTACTTC.

The chain has TRBV7-9 and TRBJ1-5, with D perhaps matching TRBD1 (5 bases). From germline, CDR1 is SEHNR and CDR2 FQNEAQ (reference sequence). The CDR3 contains 15 residues. Trimming took off 0 bases at V and 1 base at J, with 7 bases between the two ends. The CDR3 sequence is CASSLATESNQPQHF. The DNA of the CDR3 is TGTGCCAGCAGCTTAGCGACAGAGAGCAATCAGCCCCAGCATTTT.

The V gene is TRBV28, the J gene TRBJ1-1; D gene unclear. Trimming stripped 2 bases from V and 8 bases from J, with 15 bases between. The CDR3 is 14 amino acids. Germline V gene data show CDR1 as MDHEN and CDR2 as SYDVKM. CDR3 DNA sequence: TGTGCCAGCAGTTTAACCGTAGCGCAGAAAGAAGCTTTCTTT. Encoded protein: CASSLTVAQKEAFF.

CDR3 region: CASSLKRETVSHEQYF. CDR3 DNA: TGTGCCAGCAGCTTAAAGCGGGAGACTGTGTCTCACGAGCAGTACTTC. This chain uses TRBV5-4 with TRBJ2-7; 8 bases are shared with TRBD2. The CDR3 is made up of 16 amino acids. CDR1 and CDR2 from the germline V gene are SGHNT and YYREEE (reference sequence). The V gene end was trimmed by 2 bases and the J gene end by 5 bases; junction bases not matched to a gene: 12.

This sequence joins TRBV28 and TRBJ1-5, with D perhaps matching TRBD1 (5 bases). V shed 10 bases and J shed 8 bases, with 15 bases lying between them. The CDR3 extends over 12 amino acids. Germline V lookup: CDR1 MDHEN, CDR2 SYDVKM. The CDR3 DNA reads TGTGCCACCGAAAAGCAGGGCGAGCCCCAGCATTTT. Translation: CATEKQGEPQHF.

This clone was picked up a small number of times. V gene TRBV6-4 combines with J gene TRBJ2-1; 9 bases fit TRBD1. Germline V lookup: CDR1 MRHNA, CDR2 SNTAGT. J was trimmed by 3 bases and V by 6 bases; bases with no gene match: 3. This CDR3 spans 14 amino acids. CDR3 region: CASRKGQGYNEQFF. The CDR3 bases are TGTGCCAGCAGGAAGGGACAGGGCTACAATGAGCAGTTCTTC.

The rearrangement joins TRBV28 to TRBJ2-5; D remains unclear. Trimming cost V 4 bases and J 0 bases, with 6 bases left between them. Germline values: CDR1 MDHEN, CDR2 SYDVKM. The CDR3 spans 13 residues. CDR3 amino acids: CASSSFHQETQYF. Written as DNA, the CDR3 is TGTGCCAGCAGTTCATTCCACCAAGAGACCCAGTACTTC.

This clone has more than one count but fewer than ten. V is TRBV2 and J is TRBJ1-5; TRBD1 agrees at 8 bases. Germline V gene sequence: CDR1 SNHLY, CDR2 FYNNEI. V lost 5 bases, J lost 6 bases, and 12 bases stayed unmatched. CDR3 length equals 16 residues. The CDR3 nucleotides are TGTGCCAGCAGTTTTCAGGGGGCGCGGATCCCTCAGCCCCAGCATTTT. Its translation is CASSFQGARIPQPQHF.

The chain carries TRBV6-1 and TRBJ1-2; weak D call: TRBD1 (6 bases). V was cut by 4 bases and J by 6 bases, with 12 bases left in between. Per the germline V gene, CDR1 is MNHNS and CDR2 is SASEGT. The CDR3 is made up of 13 amino acids. CDR3 amino acids: CASSVQGIDGYTF. CDR3 sequence (DNA): TGTGCCAGCAGTGTCCAGGGGATCGATGGCTACACCTTC.

The rearrangement uses TRBV29-1 and TRBJ2-3; D is perhaps TRBD2 (6 bases). Deletions cut 3 bases from V and 4 bases from J, with 11 bases between. The CDR3 length is 13 residues. CDR1 and CDR2 (germline): SQVTM, ANQGSEA. CDR3 coding DNA: TGCAGCGTTGATCTTGCGGGGCCAGATACGCAGTATTTT. Translation: CSVDLAGPDTQYF.

The chain combines TRBV2 with TRBJ1-4; 8 bases match TRBD1. Germline V gene data show CDR1 as SNHLY and CDR2 as FYNNEI. The CDR3 covers 14 residues. J gave up 6 bases and V 8 bases, and 8 bases lay outside the gene matches. The CDR3, as DNA: TGTGCCAGCCGCATGGACAGGGTCGATGAAAAACTGTTTTTT. Its protein product is CASRMDRVDEKLFF.

The V and J genes are TRBV10-1 and TRBJ2-2; 7 nucleotides agree with TRBD1. Germline V gene sequence: CDR1 WNHNN, CDR2 SYGVQD (reference sequence). The CDR3 has 14 amino acids. Trimming cost V 10 bases and J 6 bases; bases outside gene matches: 11. The CDR3 is CATSRGSPAGELFF. The CDR3 DNA sequence: TGCGCCACCTCCAGGGGGAGCCCGGCCGGGGAGCTGTTTTTT.

This chain joins TRBV13 and TRBJ2-3; 11 bases match TRBD2. The CDR3 totals 16 residues. Trimming took 0 bases from V and 2 from J; bases not matched to a gene: 1. Per the germline V gene, CDR1 is PRHDT and CDR2 is FYEKMQ (reference sequence). The CDR3 sequence is CASSLGGLAATDTQYF. The CDR3, as DNA: TGTGCCAGCAGCTTAGGGGGACTAGCGGCCACAGATACGCAGTATTTT.

A remark on this clone: One end of the junction does not line up with germline, which may come from a read error. The chain is built from TRBV7-9 and TRBJ2-1; TRBD2 matches 8 bases. Germline CDR1 is SEHNR and CDR2 is FQNEAQ (reference sequence). The CDR3 runs 15 residues. This CDR3 is CSSSLRRGLAHEQFF. The CDR3 nucleotides read TGTTCCAGCAGCTTAAGGCGAGGACTAGCCCATGAGCAGTTCTTC.